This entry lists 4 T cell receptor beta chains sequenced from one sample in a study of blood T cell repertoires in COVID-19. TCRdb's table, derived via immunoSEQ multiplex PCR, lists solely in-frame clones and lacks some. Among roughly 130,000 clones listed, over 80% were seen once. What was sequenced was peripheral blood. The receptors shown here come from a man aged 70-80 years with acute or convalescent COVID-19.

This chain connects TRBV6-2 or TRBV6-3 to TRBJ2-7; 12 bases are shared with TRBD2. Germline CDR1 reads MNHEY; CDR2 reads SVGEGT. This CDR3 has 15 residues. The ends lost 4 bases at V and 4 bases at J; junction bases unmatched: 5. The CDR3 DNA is TGTGCCAGCAGTTCCGCGACTAGCGGGGGTTACGAGCAGTACTTC. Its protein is CASSSATSGGYEQYF.

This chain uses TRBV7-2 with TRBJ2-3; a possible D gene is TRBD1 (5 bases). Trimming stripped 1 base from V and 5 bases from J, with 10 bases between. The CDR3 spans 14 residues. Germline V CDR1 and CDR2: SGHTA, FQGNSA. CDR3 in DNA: TGTGCCAGCAGCTTAGGCCACCAGGGAGATACGCAGTATTTT. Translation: CASSLGHQGDTQYF.

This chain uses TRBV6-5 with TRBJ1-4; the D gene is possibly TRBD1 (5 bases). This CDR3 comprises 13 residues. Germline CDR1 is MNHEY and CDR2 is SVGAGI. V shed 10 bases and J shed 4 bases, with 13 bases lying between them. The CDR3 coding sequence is TGTGCCACCGGGGGAAACTATAATGAAAAACTGTTTTTT. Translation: CATGGNYNEKLFF.

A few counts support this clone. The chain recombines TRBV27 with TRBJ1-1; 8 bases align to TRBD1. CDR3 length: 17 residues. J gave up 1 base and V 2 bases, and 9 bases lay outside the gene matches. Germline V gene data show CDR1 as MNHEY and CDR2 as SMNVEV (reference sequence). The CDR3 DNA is TGTGCCAGCAGTTTAGGGATGGACAGGGTAAGGAACACTGAAGCTTTCTTT. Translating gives CASSLGMDRVRNTEAFF.